The next 26 T cell receptor beta chains were all read from a single sample in a study of human T cells and chemical hapten exposure. Time point of the sample: pre-sensitization, week 0. The sample's treatment: therapeutic diphenylcyclopropenone sensitization with weekly scalp DPC. TCRdb itself ran the RACE reads through MiXCR, one entry per CDR3 protein. Here the sample spans a few hundred thousand distinct CDR3 sequences, about 7.7% being singletons. This material consisted of whole blood, taken in connection with sensitization to the hapten diphenylcyclopropenone (DPC). These TCRs come from a man aged 18 to 29 with alopecia areata. Some clones in this sample may be carry-over from other donors' samples.

This clonotype was seen repeatedly, ten times or more. The gene calls are TRBV7-9 and TRBJ1-5; TRBD1 matches at 10 bases. J was trimmed by 4 bases and V by 1 base; bases with no gene match: 7. The germline CDR1 and CDR2 sequences are SEHNR and FQNEAQ (reference sequence). The length of the CDR3 is 17 residues. CDR3 loop: CASSLGRGQGRNQPQHF. The CDR3 bases are TGTGCCAGCAGCTTAGGAAGGGGACAGGGGCGGAATCAGCCCCAGCATTTT. Looking up the rest from reference TRBV7-9 and TRBJ1-5 gives the full variable domain: DTGVSQNPRHKITKRGQNVTFRCDPISEHNRLYWYRQTLGQGPEFLTYFQNEAQLEKSRLLSDRFSAERPKGSFSTLEIQRTEQGDSAMYLCASSLGRGQGRNQPQHFGDGTRLSIL.

This clonotype was counted only a few times. The chain couples TRBV27 to TRBJ1-4, with 8 bases that match TRBD1. Unmatched junction bases numbered 13, after V lost 8 bases and J lost 8 bases. CDR1 and CDR2 (germline): MNHEY, SMNVEV (reference sequence). There are 15 residues in the CDR3. The CDR3 sequence: CASQLNGQGDEKLFF. CDR3 coding DNA: TGTGCCAGCCAACTAAACGGACAGGGAGACGAAAAACTGTTTTTT.

This clonotype was counted between two and nine times. The chain has TRBV28 and TRBJ1-3; D possibly corresponds to TRBD1 (5 bases). In germline, CDR1 is MDHEN, CDR2 SYDVKM. Trimming took off 10 bases at V and 3 bases at J, with 13 bases between the two ends. The CDR3 extends over 13 amino acids. This CDR3 is CATRVFLGNTIYF. CDR3 in DNA: TGTGCCACCAGGGTCTTTCTTGGAAACACCATATATTTT. The whole variable domain, remainder taken from reference TRBV28 and TRBJ1-3, is DVKVTQSSRYLVKRTGEKVFLECVQDMDHENMFWYRQDPGLGLRLIYFSYDVKMKEKGDIPEGYSVSREKKERFSLILESASTNQTSMYLCATRVFLGNTIYFGEGSWLTVV.

This clonotype occurred many times. This chain links TRBV29-1 with TRBJ1-3; 7 bases are a match to TRBD1. The CDR3 is made up of 13 amino acids. With V trimmed by 4 bases and J by 4 bases, 4 bases remained unmatched. Germline V lookup: CDR1 SQVTM, CDR2 ANQGSEA. The CDR3 sequence: CSVGQGDGNTIYF. CDR3 sequence (DNA): TGCAGCGTTGGGCAGGGGGACGGAAACACCATATATTTT.

V usage is TRBV2 and J usage is TRBJ2-3, with TRBD2 matching 10 bases. J lost 4 bases, V lost 2 bases, and 15 bases had no gene match. CDR1 and CDR2 (germline): SNHLY, FYNNEI. The length of the CDR3 is 19 residues. CDR3 protein: CASSENLVGLAGEADTQYF. The CDR3 region has the DNA TGTGCCAGCAGTGAAAATCTAGTCGGCCTAGCGGGGGAGGCAGATACGCAGTATTTT.

Written as DNA, the CDR3 is TGCGCCAGCAGCCAAGTTCCCCTTAATAGCGGGGGAAAAGAGACCCAGTACTTC. Translated: CASSQVPLNSGGKETQYF. This rearrangement joins TRBV4-3 to TRBJ2-5; 9 bases fit TRBD2. The CDR3 is made up of 18 amino acids. Germline V gene data show CDR1 as LGHNA and CDR2 as YSLEER. The junction had 12 bases not matched to a gene; V was cut back by 1 base and J by 3 bases.

This clonotype has only a few counts. This rearrangement joins TRBV4-3 to TRBJ2-3; D perhaps matches TRBD2 (6 bases). Germline assignment: CDR1 LGHNA and CDR2 YSLEER. This CDR3 region has 14 residues. V lost 4 bases, J lost 4 bases, and 12 bases lay in between. The DNA for the CDR3 is TGCGCCAGCAGCCTAACACTAGCAGCAGATACGCAGTATTTT. It specifies CASSLTLAADTQYF.

To note about this clonotype: A much larger clone lies one base from this, so it may be a read error. The chain links TRBV11-1 to TRBJ2-2; D is uncertain. Deletions cut 1 base from V and 2 bases from J, with 14 bases between. Germline lookup yields CDR1 SGHAT and CDR2 FQDESV (reference sequence). The CDR3 spans 17 residues. CDR3 bases: TGTGCCAGCAGCTTAGTAGGTTGGCGGAAAAACACCGGGGAGCTGTTTTTT. Translation gives CASSLVGWRKNTGELFF. Supplemented by reference TRBV11-1 and TRBJ2-2, the full variable domain reads EAEVAQSPRYKITEKSQAVAFWCDPISGHATLYWYRQILGQGPELLVQFQDESVVDDSQLPKDRFSAERLKGVDSTLKIQPAELGDSAMYLCASSLVGWRKNTGELFFGEGSRLTVL.

This clonotype was detected ten times or more. The gene calls are TRBV7-9 and TRBJ2-2; D unclear. With 2 bases removed from V and 6 bases from J, the gap between germline ends came to 10 bases. The CDR3 length is 14 residues. CDR1 SEHNR and CDR2 FQNEAQ come from the germline V gene (reference sequence). CDR3 in DNA: TGTGCCAGCAGCTTACTGGTTACAGCCGGGGAGCTGTTTTTT. Translated: CASSLLVTAGELFF.

The chain recombines TRBV15 with TRBJ1-2, with unresolved D. Germline lookup yields CDR1 LNHNV and CDR2 YYDKDF (reference sequence). Trimming stripped 0 bases from V and 8 bases from J, with 13 bases between. The CDR3 totals 14 residues. CDR3 in amino acids: CATSRDSSTGGYTF. DNA for the CDR3: TGTGCCACCAGCAGAGATTCCTCCACGGGAGGCTACACCTTC. The variable domain in full, completed from reference TRBV15 and TRBJ1-2, reads DAMVIQNPRYQVTQFGKPVTLSCSQTLNHNVMYWYQQKSSQAPKLLFHYYDKDFNNEADTPDNFQSRRPNTSFCFLDIRSPGLGDTAMYLCATSRDSSTGGYTFGSGTRLTVV.

The table lists this clonotype with a few counts. The chain employs TRBV2 and TRBJ1-1; tentative D call: TRBD1 (6 bases). The CDR3 runs to 13 residues. The ends were cut back, 2 bases at V and 5 bases at J, with 9 bases in the middle. In germline, CDR1 is SNHLY, CDR2 FYNNEI. This chain's CDR3 is CASSEQGWTEAFF. The CDR3 DNA sequence: TGTGCCAGCAGTGAACAGGGGTGGACTGAAGCTTTCTTT.

This clonotype was found a few times. The V and J genes are TRBV20-1 and TRBJ2-5; D call uncertain. Germline values: CDR1 DFQATT, CDR2 SNEGSKA (reference sequence). V was shortened by 6 bases and J by 0 bases, with 17 bases between the two germline ends. The CDR3 length is 15 residues. CDR3 sequence: CSARPGQTYQETQYF. In DNA form, the CDR3 reads TGCAGTGCCCGCCCGGGTCAGACATACCAAGAGACCCAGTACTTC.

This clonotype was observed a few times. This chain uses TRBV12-5 with TRBJ1-5; unclear D gene. The CDR3 is 15 amino acids. CDR1 and CDR2 (germline): LGHNT, FRNRAP. Trimming shortened V by 4 bases and J by 1 base, and 11 bases separated the two germline ends. The CDR3 DNA is TGTGCTAGTGGTTCGGCCATCGGGAGCAATCAGCCCCAGCATTTT. This codes for CASGSAIGSNQPQHF.

V is TRBV20-1 and J is TRBJ2-3, with 8 bases that match TRBD2. The J segment lost 3 bases and the V segment lost 0 bases, leaving 8 bases of the junction unmatched. Germline V lookup: CDR1 DFQATT, CDR2 SNEGSKA (reference sequence). This CDR3 spans 16 amino acids. The CDR3, as DNA: TGCAGTGCTAGAGATCTCAAGGTAGCGGGGACAGATACGCAGTATTTT. Translation gives CSARDLKVAGTDTQYF.

This clonotype has ten or more counts. J is TRBJ2-2 and V is TRBV5-1, with TRBD1 as a possible D gene (6 bases). This CDR3 spans 17 amino acids. The V and J ends lost 1 base and 4 bases respectively, with 17 bases between them. The germline V gene encodes CDR1 SGHRS and CDR2 YFSETQ. CDR3 loop: CASSLNIGQTTTGELFF. The CDR3 DNA sequence: TGCGCCAGCAGCTTGAATATTGGACAGACTACCACCGGGGAGCTGTTTTTT. Full variable domain (rest looked up from reference TRBV5-1 and TRBJ2-2): KAGVTQTPRYLIKTRGQQVTLSCSPISGHRSVSWYQQTPGQGLQFLFEYFSETQRNKGNFPGRFSGRQFSNSRSEMNVSTLELGDSALYLCASSLNIGQTTTGELFFGEGSRLTVL.

The chain recombines TRBV20-1 with TRBJ2-5; TRBD2 matches 13 bases. The CDR3 contains 15 residues. Trimming took 5 bases from V and 1 from J; bases not matched to a gene: 4. Germline V lookup: CDR1 DFQATT, CDR2 SNEGSKA (reference sequence). CDR3 protein: CSAGRLAGGQETQYF. The CDR3 bases are TGCAGTGCTGGCCGACTAGCGGGGGGCCAAGAGACCCAGTACTTC.

The sample holds a few counts of this clonotype. This rearrangement joins TRBV4-1 to TRBJ1-6; D is uncertain. V was cut by 4 bases and J by 9 bases, with 16 bases left in between. The CDR3 has 15 residues. CDR1 and CDR2 (germline): MGHRA, YSYEKL. CDR3 coding DNA: TGCGCCAGCAGCCCTCTCGGACTGAGTCCTTCACCCCTCCACTTT. Its protein is CASSPLGLSPSPLHF.

V gene TRBV7-2 combines with J gene TRBJ1-2; D not certain. The germline CDR1 and CDR2 sequences are SGHTA and FQGNSA. This CDR3 is built from 14 residues. Trimming stripped 1 base from V and 0 bases from J, with 6 bases between. In DNA form, the CDR3 reads TGTGCCAGCAGCTTAGTCAGAACTAACTATGGCTACACCTTC. Protein sequence: CASSLVRTNYGYTF.

The chain uses TRBV6-2 or TRBV6-3 and TRBJ1-5; 9 nucleotides line up with TRBD1. The length of the CDR3 is 19 residues. CDR1 and CDR2 from the germline V gene are MNHEY and SVGEGT. Unmatched junction bases numbered 16, after V lost 2 bases and J lost 5 bases. The CDR3 nucleotides are TGTGCCAGCAGTTACCTCCCTGGACAGGGGTGGAGGAAAGATCAGCCCCAGCATTTT. Residues: CASSYLPGQGWRKDQPQHF.

The chain is built from TRBV29-1 and TRBJ2-1; TRBD1 might be the D (5 bases). V lost 4 bases to trimming and J lost 6 bases, with 13 bases between them. The CDR3 runs 13 residues. Germline V lookup: CDR1 SQVTM, CDR2 ANQGSEA. CDR3 sequence (DNA): TGCAGCGTTGGTCAGGGTCAGGGCAATGAGCAGTTCTTC. Translated: CSVGQGQGNEQFF.

The genes are TRBV12-3 or TRBV12-4 and TRBJ1-1; D is ambiguous. Trimming took 5 bases from V and 3 from J, leaving 16 bases between them. The CDR3 totals 15 residues. This chain's CDR3 is CASSLRVGFYTEAFF. As DNA, the CDR3 is TGTGCCAGCAGTCTAAGGGTAGGGTTTTACACTGAAGCTTTCTTT.

In its sample, this clonotype was seen many times. The V and J genes are TRBV20-1 and TRBJ2-7, with 7 nucleotides matching TRBD1. J lost 1 base, V lost 6 bases, and 9 bases had no gene match. Per the germline V gene, CDR1 is DFQATT and CDR2 is SNEGSKA (reference sequence). CDR3 length: 14 amino acids. DNA for the CDR3: TGCAGTGCGCTTAGGACAGGTCGGTCCTACGAGCAGTACTTC. As protein: CSALRTGRSYEQYF.

The rearrangement joins TRBV6-5 to TRBJ1-1; D gene unclear. The germline V gene has CDR1 MNHEY and CDR2 SVGAGI. Deletions cut 2 bases from V and 5 bases from J, with 9 bases between. The CDR3 length is 13 residues. CDR3 bases: TGTGCCAGCAGTTACAACTTGCGAACTGAAGCTTTCTTT. This sequence encodes CASSYNLRTEAFF.

The chain is built from TRBV28 and TRBJ1-6, with TRBD1 as a possible D gene (5 bases). Trimming took 7 bases from V and 10 from J, leaving 11 bases between them. The length of the CDR3 is 12 residues. Germline V gives CDR1 MDHEN, CDR2 SYDVKM. The CDR3 nucleotides are TGTGCCAGCAATCTGGGGCTATCACCCCTCCACTTT. Amino acid sequence: CASNLGLSPLHF.

There are many counts of this clonotype. The rearrangement links TRBV20-1 to TRBJ1-3; 7 bases align to TRBD1. The CDR3 is made up of 15 amino acids. Germline V gene lookup returns CDR1 DFQATT and CDR2 SNEGSKA (reference sequence). Trimming took 6 bases from V and 8 from J; bases not matched to a gene: 16. CDR3 DNA sequence: TGCAGTGCCTCCCCGCCCGGGACAGAAGGGGACACCATATATTTT. Amino acids: CSASPPGTEGDTIYF.

V is TRBV11-2 and J is TRBJ1-6, with no clear D. The CDR3 length is 16 residues. V was trimmed by 6 bases and J by 14 bases, leaving 26 bases between them. Germline CDR1 is SGHAT and CDR2 is FQNNGV. CDR3 sequence (DNA): TGTGCCAGCAGGGGTTCCATAGACATGGCCAATCGGGCCCTCCACTTT. Protein: CASRGSIDMANRALHF.